Described below is a single TCR beta chain sequence and its context. CDR1 and CDR2 from the germline V gene are SEHNR and FQNEAQ (reference sequence). The CDR3 runs to 12 residues. Trimming pared 4 bases from V and 9 bases from J, leaving 10 bases between. This sample was taken from a study of blood T cell repertoires in COVID-19. About the study: T cells, B-cell-depleted T cells, or PBMCs supplied cDNA or gDNA.

Participants were aged about 18 to 100 years from about two dozen US areas. Cohort placement rested on clinical history that participants reported themselves. In the original workflow: Estimation of nucleated cell counts relied on the amplification of reference gene primers. Assay: immunoSEQ multiplex PCR; the TCRdb copy retains only in-frame clones and omits some. V and J calls and clone size are those listed in that table; D and trimming were worked out from the DNA. The table records 200,000 to 300,000 clones, roughly 86% of them present only once. The sequenced material came from PBMCs or T cells enriched from blood (not recorded which). This chain links TRBV7-9 with TRBJ1-5; D gene unclear. The sequence was collected from a woman between 18 and 29 years old who had recovered from COVID-19. CDR3 nucleotide sequence: TGTGCCAGCAGCTCAGATTCATGGCCCCAGCATTTT. It specifies CASSSDSWPQHF.